This TCR beta chain originates from a study of blood T cell repertoires in COVID-19. Study summary: The analysed material was cDNA or gDNA that came from T cells, B-cell-depleted T cells, or PBMCs.

Ages ranged from about 18 to 100 years, with residence in approximately 23 US areas. In the original workflow: Scientists estimated how many nucleated cells there were by amplifying reference gene primers. The repertoire was sequenced with immunoSEQ multiplex PCR; TCRdb's copy has only in-frame clones and lacks some. The V and J calls and the clone size are those of that table, but D and trimming were determined from the DNA. The sample lists 200,000 or so clones; around 88% were seen once. Germline values: CDR1 SGHVS, CDR2 FQNEAQ. CDR3 length equals 21 residues. The trim removed 1 base at V and 0 bases at J, leaving 18 bases unmatched.

Sequenced material: PBMCs or T cells enriched from blood (not recorded which). This sequence was found in a woman in her 40s with acute COVID-19. The chain combines TRBV7-8 with TRBJ1-3; the match to TRBD1 covers 7 bases. The CDR3 is CASSLELRGQVSSRSGNTIYF. The CDR3 DNA reads as TGTGCCAGCAGCTTAGAATTACGAGGACAGGTTTCATCTCGCTCTGGAAACACCATATATTTT.